This entry lists 22 T cell receptor beta chains sequenced from one sample in a study of cytomegalovirus exposure and HLA in healthy donors. This table comes from immunoSEQ multiplex PCR, and its TCRdb copy is limited to in-frame clones, with some not included. The top ten clones hold roughly 2% of a sample with more than 80,000 clones, approximately 90% of them seen once. The sample was PBMCs. These TCRs come from a young woman in good health and CMV-seropositive.

The V and J genes are TRBV7-2 and TRBJ1-2; 7 bases fit TRBD1. J gave up 2 bases and V 5 bases, and 14 bases lay outside the gene matches. Germline CDR1 and CDR2: SGHTA and FQGNSA. The CDR3 extends over 17 amino acids. For the CDR3, the DNA is TGTGCCAGCAGCCCCTACCCGCACAGGGGACGAAACTATGGCTACACCTTC. Residues: CASSPYPHRGRNYGYTF.

The chain recombines TRBV19 with TRBJ1-5; D is possibly TRBD1 (6 bases). In germline, CDR1 is LNHDA, CDR2 SQIVND (reference sequence). V lost 6 bases, J lost 2 bases, and 14 bases lay in between. The CDR3 sequence is 15 residues long. CDR3: CASRLTGMRNQPQHF. CDR3 nucleotides: TGTGCCAGTAGGCTCACAGGGATGCGCAATCAGCCCCAGCATTTT.

The rearrangement uses TRBV11-2 and TRBJ2-2, with 7 positions matching TRBD2. Germline CDR1 and CDR2: SGHAT and FQNNGV. The CDR3 runs to 15 residues. With V trimmed by 5 bases and J by 4 bases, 7 bases remained unmatched. For the CDR3, the DNA is TGTGCCAGCAGCCGCCGCGGGGGTATCACCGGGGAGCTGTTTTTT. Translated: CASSRRGGITGELFF.

This rearrangement joins TRBV27 to TRBJ1-4, with D maybe TRBD1 (5 bases). V was shortened by 2 bases and J by 8 bases, with 12 bases between the two germline ends. The CDR3 consists of 14 residues. Germline V gene lookup returns CDR1 MNHEY and CDR2 SMNVEV (reference sequence). The CDR3 region is CASSLGRGGEKLFF. The CDR3 nucleotides are TGTGCCAGCAGTTTAGGGAGGGGAGGGGAAAAACTGTTTTTT.

The chain has TRBV7-9 and TRBJ1-6; D unresolved. The germline gives CDR1 SEHNR, CDR2 FQNEAQ (reference sequence). This CDR3 contains 17 residues. Trimming cost V 5 bases and J 7 bases, with 21 bases left between them. This chain's CDR3 is CASSHIRTGEMNSPLHF. The CDR3 DNA is TGTGCCAGCAGCCACATTCGGACTGGGGAAATGAATTCACCCCTCCACTTT.

CDR3 in DNA: TGTGCCAGCAGTGAGGGTCTAGTGCGAACAGATACGCAGTATTTT. Encoded protein: CASSEGLVRTDTQYF. This chain uses TRBV25-1 with TRBJ2-3; D not resolved. The germline V gene has CDR1 MGHDK and CDR2 SYGVNS. V lost 3 bases, J lost 3 bases, and 13 bases lay in between. There are 15 residues in the CDR3. Full variable domain (rest looked up from reference TRBV25-1 and TRBJ2-3): EADIYQTPRYLVIGTGKKITLECSQTMGHDKMYWYQQDPGMELHLIHYSYGVNSTEKGDLSSESTVSRIRTEHFPLTLESARPSHTSQYLCASSEGLVRTDTQYFGPGTRLTVL.

The gene calls are TRBV4-3 and TRBJ1-1; 7 bases are a match to TRBD1. From germline, CDR1 is LGHNA and CDR2 YSLEER. V shed 1 base and J 1 base; nucleotides not matched to a gene: 3. The CDR3 totals 15 residues. This CDR3 is CASSQAQGGNTEAFF. In DNA, the CDR3 is TGCGCCAGCAGCCAAGCTCAGGGGGGGAACACTGAAGCTTTCTTT.

The chain joins TRBV28 to TRBJ2-1; the match to TRBD1 covers 7 bases. CDR3 length equals 15 residues. Germline V CDR1 and CDR2: MDHEN, SYDVKM. Germline trimming cut 2 bases from V and 10 bases from J; bases unmatched to any gene: 11. The CDR3 DNA is TGTGCCAGCAGTTTAGGGGGACAGAAAGGGCGAGAGCAGTTCTTC. Translation: CASSLGGQKGREQFF.

This clone was seen once. V usage is TRBV6-7 and J usage is TRBJ2-2; 9 nucleotides align to TRBD1. TRBV6-7 is treated as an ORF (open reading frame) with a function not yet certain. V dropped 0 bases and J dropped 8; count of bases not matched to a gene: 10. The CDR3 length is 17 residues. The CDR3 coding sequence is TGTGCCAGCAGTTACTCCGTAGAACAGGGGGCAGGTGGGGAGCTGTTTTTT. This gives the protein CASSYSVEQGAGGELFF.

The gene calls are TRBV28 and TRBJ1-1; D possibly corresponds to TRBD1 (5 bases). Germline values: CDR1 MDHEN, CDR2 SYDVKM. The CDR3 totals 14 residues. V was shortened by 4 bases and J by 1 base, with 10 bases between the two germline ends. CDR3 sequence: CASSYPDTNTEAFF. CDR3 sequence (DNA): TGTGCCAGCAGTTATCCGGACACGAACACTGAAGCTTTCTTT.

The V gene is TRBV2, the J gene TRBJ2-3; 10 positions agree with TRBD2. Germline V gene sequence: CDR1 SNHLY, CDR2 FYNNEI. J lost 1 base, V lost 4 bases, and 11 bases had no gene match. The CDR3 length is 18 residues. The CDR3 protein is CASSVISGGRDGTDTQYF. The CDR3 nucleotides read TGTGCCAGCAGTGTTATTAGCGGGGGGCGGGATGGCACAGATACGCAGTATTTT.

The V and J genes are TRBV10-3 and TRBJ2-3; 8 nucleotides agree with TRBD1. The CDR3 runs 15 residues. Germline V CDR1 and CDR2: ENHRY, SYGVKD. With V trimmed by 4 bases and J by 3 bases, 6 bases remained unmatched. CDR3: CAISAPGDRTDTQYF. In nucleotides, the CDR3 is TGTGCCATCAGTGCCCCGGGGGACAGGACAGATACGCAGTATTTT.

The CDR3 is CASSVGLAGGRNTGELFF. As DNA, the CDR3 is TGCGCCAGCAGCGTGGGACTAGCGGGGGGTAGAAACACCGGGGAGCTGTTTTTT. This chain links TRBV5-1 with TRBJ2-2; TRBD2 matches 15 bases. Per the germline V gene, CDR1 is SGHRS and CDR2 is YFSETQ. The CDR3 totals 18 residues. V lost 4 bases to trimming and J lost 2 bases; unmatched junction nucleotides: 6.

The V and J genes are TRBV5-4 and TRBJ1-3; TRBD1 agrees at 8 bases. Germline V lookup: CDR1 SGHNT, CDR2 YYREEE (reference sequence). Trimming removed 4 bases from V and 0 bases from J; junction bases left unmatched: 3. This CDR3 is built from 15 residues. CDR3 amino acids: CASSRGQVSGNTIYF. CDR3 DNA: TGTGCCAGCAGCAGGGGACAGGTCTCTGGAAACACCATATATTTT.

The V gene is TRBV19, the J gene TRBJ2-1, with D possibly being TRBD1 (5 bases). Germline CDR1 is LNHDA and CDR2 is SQIVND (reference sequence). The CDR3 covers 12 residues. Trimming stripped 8 bases from V and 6 bases from J, with 11 bases between. The CDR3 DNA is TGTGCCAGTCGGATGGGGCCCAATGAGCAGTTCTTC. This encodes CASRMGPNEQFF.

The chain joins TRBV27 to TRBJ2-1, with D possibly being TRBD1 (5 bases). V was shortened by 7 bases and J by 7 bases, with 14 bases between the two germline ends. The germline V gene encodes CDR1 MNHEY and CDR2 SMNVEV (reference sequence). This CDR3 contains 13 residues. CDR3 nucleotide sequence: TGTGCCAGCACCCTAGGTAGGGGTAATGAGCAGTTCTTC. It specifies CASTLGRGNEQFF.

This clone was detected a few times. The sample carries other DNA sequences with the same CDR3. CDR3 coding DNA: TGTGCCAGACCACAGGGGCCCTATGGCTACACCTTC. It codes for CARPQGPYGYTF. The genes are TRBV5-3 and TRBJ1-2; 7 nucleotides align to TRBD1. TRBV5-3 is identified as an open reading frame with a role that is uncertain. Trimming removed 7 bases from V and 4 bases from J; junction bases left unmatched: 4. The CDR3 covers 12 residues.

The genes are TRBV7-6 and TRBJ2-5; TRBD1 matches 9 bases. Germline assignment: CDR1 SGHVS and CDR2 FNYEAQ. The V segment lost 4 bases and the J segment 5 bases; nucleotides outside the gene matches: 8. The CDR3 has 15 amino acids. The CDR3 here is CASSSGTGQGETQYF. The CDR3 region has the DNA TGTGCCAGCAGCTCGGGGACAGGGCAGGGGGAGACCCAGTACTTC. The full variable domain, completed using reference TRBV7-6 and TRBJ2-5, is GAGVSQSPRYKVTKRGQDVALRCDPISGHVSLYWYRQALGQGPEFLTYFNYEAQQDKSGLPNDRFSAERPEGSISTLTIQRTEQRDSAMYRCASSSGTGQGETQYFGPGTRLLVL.

This chain joins TRBV7-9 and TRBJ2-3; 8 bases map to TRBD1. The CDR3 runs to 16 residues. From germline, CDR1 is SEHNR and CDR2 FQNEAQ (reference sequence). The V segment lost 4 bases and the J segment 0 bases; nucleotides outside the gene matches: 6. The CDR3 DNA follows: TGTGCCAGCAGCTGGAGGGACAGGCCAAGCACAGATACGCAGTATTTT. Encoded protein: CASSWRDRPSTDTQYF.

This chain links TRBV7-2 with TRBJ1-1; D is unresolved. Germline lookup yields CDR1 SGHTA and CDR2 FQGNSA. V was clipped by 0 bases and J by 4 bases, with 15 bases between them. The CDR3 spans 16 residues. The CDR3 sequence: CASSLAGGRSATEAFF. CDR3 DNA: TGTGCCAGCAGCTTAGCGGGCGGGCGGTCTGCCACTGAAGCTTTCTTT.

The gene calls are TRBV28 and TRBJ2-1, with 11 bases identical to TRBD2. Germline V gene data show CDR1 as MDHEN and CDR2 as SYDVKM. V gave up 3 bases and J gave up 8 bases; unmatched junction bases: 15. The CDR3 has 18 residues. CDR3 protein: CASSFLGSGGALTDEQFF. The CDR3 nucleotides are TGTGCCAGCAGTTTTCTCGGTAGCGGGGGGGCTCTGACCGATGAGCAGTTCTTC.

This rearrangement joins TRBV28 to TRBJ2-3; 10 nucleotides match TRBD1. With V trimmed by 5 bases and J by 0 bases, 8 bases remained unmatched. The CDR3 loop spans 17 amino acids. CDR1 is MDHEN, CDR2 SYDVKM, per germline. As DNA, the CDR3 is TGTGCCAGCAGTACGGACAGGGGGAGATCTAGCACAGATACGCAGTATTTT. It codes for CASSTDRGRSSTDTQYF.